These T cell receptor beta chains were read from a single sample in a study of blood T cell repertoires in COVID-19. Produced via immunoSEQ multiplex PCR; TCRdb's table is partial and in-frame only. The table lists tens of thousands of clones, about 84% of them singletons, with approximately 15% in the top ten. The specimen sequenced was peripheral blood. Receptors originate from a woman in her 70s with acute or convalescent COVID-19. The CDR3 runs from the conserved cysteine through the conserved F or W. D genes are given only for firm matches. Clone size, where shown, is once, few, many, or a class for clones that have expanded.

d_gene	v_gene	j_gene	abundance	CDR3aa	CDR3nt
NA	TRBV5-1	TRBJ1-1	once	CASSLTVSNTEAFF	TGCGCCAGCAGCTTGACAGTGTCTAACACTGAAGCTTTCTTT
NA	TRBV6-1	TRBJ1-1	NA	CASSDMGLNTEAFF	TGTGCCAGCAGTGACATGGGGCTGAACACTGAAGCTTTCTTT
NA	TRBV19	TRBJ1-4	NA	CASAPREKGKLFF	TGTGCCAGTGCACCACGGGAGAAAGGAAAACTGTTTTTT
NA	TRBV2	TRBJ2-1	NA	CASSGGVRHDYNEQFF	TGTGCCAGCAGTGGGGGGGTCCGCCATGACTACAATGAGCAGTTCTTC
TRBD1	TRBV4-1	TRBJ2-5	NA	CASSQDGAGGQETQYF	TGCGCCAGCAGCCAAGATGGTGCAGGGGGCCAAGAGACCCAGTACTTC
TRBD1	TRBV6-1	TRBJ1-2	NA	CASSETTPDRAYGYTF	TGTGCCAGCAGCGAAACTACTCCGGACAGGGCCTATGGCTACACCTTC
NA	TRBV9	TRBJ2-3	NA	CASSVASYTDTQYF	TGTGCCAGCAGCGTAGCTAGCTACACAGATACGCAGTATTTT
TRBD2	TRBV5-4	TRBJ2-3	NA	CASSLSSGGRDTQYF	TGTGCCAGCAGCTTGTCTAGCGGGGGGAGGGATACGCAGTATTTT
TRBD1	TRBV6-1	TRBJ1-4	NA	CASSELTGAHEKLFF	TGTGCCAGCAGTGAACTGACAGGGGCACATGAAAAACTGTTTTTT
TRBD1	TRBV5-1	TRBJ2-5	NA	CASSYGTGKETQYF	TGCGCCAGCAGCTATGGGACAGGGAAGGAGACCCAGTACTTC
NA	TRBV19	TRBJ2-1	NA	CASSIARVGANEQFF	TGTGCCAGTAGTATAGCCAGGGTGGGTGCAAATGAGCAGTTCTTC
TRBD2	TRBV29-1	TRBJ2-5	NA	CSVEGLAGGVGTQYF	TGCAGCGTTGAGGGACTAGCGGGAGGAGTGGGGACCCAGTACTTC
NA	TRBV5-5	TRBJ1-2	NA	CASSLQLDYGYTF	TGTGCCAGCAGCTTGCAACTCGACTATGGCTACACCTTC
TRBD1	TRBV19	TRBJ1-1	NA	CASSNQQGIGAEAFF	TGTGCCAGTAGTAATCAACAGGGGATCGGGGCTGAAGCTTTCTTT
TRBD2	TRBV11-2	TRBJ2-3	few	CASSPTLAGAPDTQYF	TGTGCCAGCAGCCCTACCCTAGCGGGAGCCCCAGATACGCAGTATTTT
NA	TRBV4-1	TRBJ2-1	NA	CASSQDQSGQVYEQFF	TGCGCCAGCAGCCAAGATCAGAGTGGGCAGGTTTATGAGCAGTTCTTC
TRBD1	TRBV10-3	TRBJ1-5	NA	CAISESSGQGYNQPQHF	TGTGCCATCAGTGAGTCGTCGGGACAGGGGTACAATCAGCCCCAGCATTTT
NA	TRBV9	TRBJ1-3	NA	CASSVGAGNSGNTIYF	TGTGCCAGCAGCGTAGGTGCAGGGAACTCTGGAAACACCATATATTTT
NA	TRBV3-1/TRBV3-2	TRBJ2-1	NA	CASSSRDGSSYNEQFF	TGTGCCAGCAGCTCCCGGGACGGGAGCTCCTACAATGAGCAGTTCTTC
NA	TRBV11-2	TRBJ1-1	NA	CASSLTVEAFF	TGTGCCAGCAGCTTGACAGTTGAAGCTTTCTTT
TRBD1	TRBV6-4	TRBJ1-4	NA	CASGGQRLATNEKLFF	TGTGCCAGCGGGGGACAGCGCTTAGCAACTAATGAAAAACTGTTTTTT
NA	TRBV6-1	TRBJ2-5	NA	CASSESGYGQETQYF	TGTGCCAGCAGTGAATCGGGGTATGGGCAAGAGACCCAGTACTTC
NA	TRBV14	TRBJ1-2	NA	CASSQDRQQVGYTF	TGTGCCAGCAGCCAAGATAGGCAACAGGTCGGCTACACCTTC
TRBD2	TRBV3-1/TRBV3-2	TRBJ2-3	NA	CASSQRLAGGTDTQYF	TGTGCCAGCAGCCAACGACTAGCGGGGGGCACAGATACGCAGTATTTT
NA	TRBV5-5	TRBJ1-1	NA	CASSLGPGENSAFF	TGTGCCAGCAGCTTGGGGCCAGGGGAGAACTCGGCTTTCTTT
TRBD1	TRBV6-5	TRBJ2-4	NA	CASSYGTGGEDIQYF	TGTGCCAGCAGTTACGGGACAGGGGGCGAGGACATTCAGTACTTC
NA	TRBV5-4	TRBJ2-5	NA	CASSETQGQETQYF	TGTGCCAGCAGCGAGACGCAGGGTCAAGAGACCCAGTACTTC
NA	TRBV5-1	TRBJ1-5	NA	CASSLGGYSNQPQHF	TGCGCCAGCAGCTTGGGCGGTTATAGCAATCAGCCCCAGCATTTT
TRBD2	TRBV3-1/TRBV3-2	TRBJ2-3	NA	CASSQLAGRRSTDTQYF	TGTGCCAGCAGCCAACTAGCGGGGCGACGTTCCACAGATACGCAGTATTTT
TRBD2	TRBV6-4	TRBJ2-1	medium-sized	CASSPGGGGAAFEQFF	TGTGCCAGCTCCCCCGGGGGCGGGGGGGCCGCCTTTGAGCAGTTCTTC
NA	TRBV19	TRBJ1-1	few	CASSIALWQGMNTEAFF	TGTGCCAGTAGTATAGCCCTATGGCAGGGGATGAACACTGAAGCTTTCTTT
TRBD2	TRBV19	TRBJ2-1	NA	CASRGISSGSFDEQFF	TGTGCCAGTCGCGGAATCAGTAGCGGGAGTTTCGATGAGCAGTTCTTC
TRBD1	TRBV29-1	TRBJ2-5	NA	CSVEAATGAGQTQYF	TGCAGCGTTGAAGCGGCGACAGGGGCCGGGCAGACCCAGTACTTC
NA	TRBV14	TRBJ2-2	few	CASSPLVGGRNTGELFF	TGTGCCAGCAGCCCACTGGTAGGAGGGCGGAACACCGGGGAGCTGTTTTTT
TRBD1	TRBV18	TRBJ1-3	once	CASSKPGQVLKSYSGNTIYF	TGTGCCAGCTCAAAACCGGGACAGGTCCTTAAAAGCTACTCTGGAAACACCATATATTTT
TRBD1	TRBV6-6	TRBJ2-1	NA	CASRPDRGHNEQFF	TGTGCCAGCAGACCGGACAGGGGGCACAATGAGCAGTTCTTC
TRBD1	TRBV5-1	TRBJ1-3	NA	CASSPAGTGSGNTIYF	TGCGCCAGCAGCCCCGCCGGGACAGGGTCCGGAAACACCATATATTTT
TRBD1	TRBV2	TRBJ2-3	NA	CANGQGTDTQYF	TGTGCCAACGGACAGGGGACAGATACGCAGTATTTT
NA	TRBV11-3	TRBJ1-2	NA	CASSLQGIYGYTF	TGTGCCAGCAGCCTACAGGGTATCTATGGCTACACCTTC
TRBD1	TRBV7-2	TRBJ1-1	NA	CASSLAGRGVSEAFF	TGTGCCAGCAGCTTAGCGGGCAGGGGGGTATCTGAAGCTTTCTTT
NA	TRBV4-1	TRBJ2-2	NA	CASSQDRPGTFTGELFF	TGCGCCAGCAGCCAAGATCGGCCCGGGACTTTCACCGGGGAGCTGTTTTTT
TRBD1	TRBV29-1	TRBJ1-2	NA	CSVEDLRQGGGYTF	TGCAGCGTTGAAGATCTAAGGCAGGGGGGTGGCTACACCTTC
NA	TRBV6-1	TRBJ1-1	NA	CASSDPGVTEAFF	TGTGCCAGCAGTGATCCGGGGGTTACTGAAGCTTTCTTT
TRBD2	TRBV7-2	TRBJ2-3	NA	CASSLPWLAGGTDTQYF	TGTGCCAGCAGCTTACCTTGGCTAGCGGGTGGCACAGATACGCAGTATTTT
NA	TRBV7-9	TRBJ1-1	NA	CASSLGGTSRAFF	TGTGCCAGCAGCTTAGGGGGGACTTCGAGGGCTTTCTTT
NA	TRBV29-1	TRBJ1-2	NA	CSVPGREYGYTF	TGCAGCGTTCCGGGTAGGGAGTATGGCTACACCTTC